These 29 T cell receptor beta chains share one sample of origin, sequenced in a study of regulatory T cells in long-lasting Graves disease (dated by TCRdb to about 2021). The meaning of the sample's time point label: newly diagnosed GD, antithyroid drugs for less than 3 months. For both TCR sequencing and RNA sequencing, RNA was extracted from PBMCs using TRIzol. Library construction relied on multiplex PCR. The sample was run on an Illumina HiSeq 4000. TCR beta libraries were built with iRepertoire HTBI primers and Arm-PCR amplification of CDR3 regions. TCRdb handled the public reads itself, with Q25 trimming in fastp and clone calling in MiXCR, and kept productive beta chains. Rows with a matching CDR3 protein are joined into one entry that keeps the most common DNA and genes. Within this sample are about 540,000 distinct CDR3 sequences, with roughly 14% of them counted one time only. The top ten clonotypes cover 8.5% to 10% of the sample.

These data are also associated with another study on T cells in Graves' hyperthyroidism and ophthalmopathy.

The sequencing here drew on peripheral blood mononuclear cells (PBMCs), taken at new diagnosis, from a patient treated with antithyroid drugs. The receptor set was obtained from a man aged 25-45 years with Graves disease. Donor details come from another sample of the same person, matched by shared clones.

This clonotype was recorded many times. This chain connects TRBV5-1 to TRBJ2-2, with a tentative D call TRBD2 (5 bases). CDR1 and CDR2 (germline): SGHRS, YFSETQ. Trimming pared 0 bases from V and 1 base from J, leaving 7 bases between. This CDR3 has 15 residues. This CDR3 reads CASSLVARNTGELFF. CDR3 nucleotides: TGCGCCAGCAGCTTGGTAGCGCGGAACACCGGGGAGCTGTTTTTT.

This clonotype came up many times. V and J are TRBV29-1 and TRBJ2-5; D not resolved. The V gene's germline CDR1 is SQVTM and CDR2 ANQGSEA. The CDR3 totals 13 residues. Trimming took off 7 bases at V and 2 bases at J, with 14 bases between the two ends. The CDR3 sequence is CSASNGLQETQYF. The CDR3 nucleotides read TGCAGCGCATCAAACGGATTACAAGAGACCCAGTACTTC.

This clonotype was seen more than once but under ten times. V gene TRBV20-1 combines with J gene TRBJ1-2; 10 bases agree with TRBD1. Germline CDR1 and CDR2: DFQATT and SNEGSKA (reference sequence). The junction had 10 bases not matched to a gene; V was cut back by 1 base and J by 8 bases. This CDR3 is built from 15 residues. As DNA, the CDR3 is TGCAGTGCTAGAGTGATCCCCGACAGGGGGCCAGGCTACACCTTC. As protein: CSARVIPDRGPGYTF.

A note on this clonotype: At one boundary the junction diverges from the germline segment, which might be a read error. The rearrangement uses TRBV7-2 and TRBJ2-5, with TRBD2 identical over 10 bases. Germline lookup yields CDR1 SGHTA and CDR2 FQGNSA. The CDR3 has 15 residues. The chain's CDR3 is CASSLSSGGQEAQYF. CDR3 sequence (DNA): TGTGCCAGCAGCTTGTCTAGCGGGGGTCAAGAGGCCCAGTACTTC.

This clonotype was observed many times. The chain carries TRBV6-4 and TRBJ2-7, with a tentative D call TRBD1 (5 bases). Trimming cost V 7 bases and J 0 bases, with 19 bases left between them. Germline CDR1 is MRHNA and CDR2 is SNTAGT. The CDR3 has 16 residues. CDR3 DNA sequence: TGTGCCAGCACCGAAAGGGGATCTTCGCCCTCCTACGAGCAGTACTTC. This sequence encodes CASTERGSSPSYEQYF.

This clonotype appeared many times. The chain couples TRBV6-1 to TRBJ1-5, with D uncertain. The germline CDR1 and CDR2 sequences are MNHNS and SASEGT. Deletions cut 0 bases from V and 10 bases from J, with 13 bases between. This CDR3 is 14 amino acids long. The CDR3 here is CASSEAGRKEPQHF. CDR3 nucleotide sequence: TGTGCCAGCAGTGAAGCCGGACGCAAGGAACCCCAGCATTTT.

The sample holds many counts of this clonotype. CDR3 in amino acids: CASRPRAGLGTGELFF. Written as DNA, the CDR3 is TGTGCCAGCAGGCCAAGGGCAGGGCTGGGCACCGGGGAGCTGTTTTTT. V usage is TRBV12-3 or TRBV12-4 and J usage is TRBJ2-2, with D possibly being TRBD1 (5 bases). V was shortened by 6 bases and J by 4 bases, with 18 bases between the two germline ends. This CDR3 spans 16 amino acids.

The chain is built from TRBV3-1 and TRBJ2-4, with unresolved D. The V gene lost 3 bases and the J gene lost 2 bases, with 14 bases spanning the gap. This CDR3 region has 16 residues. Germline V gene lookup returns CDR1 LGHDT and CDR2 YNNKEL (reference sequence). CDR3 sequence reads: CASSHSEQHSKNIQYF. The CDR3 coding sequence is TGTGCCAGCAGCCACTCGGAACAGCACTCCAAAAACATTCAGTACTTC.

A few counts support this clonotype. V usage is TRBV4-2 and J usage is TRBJ2-4; either TRBD1 or TRBD2 may fit D (5 bases each). The V gene lost 1 base and the J gene lost 6 bases, with 19 bases spanning the gap. In germline, CDR1 is LGHNA, CDR2 YNFKEQ. The CDR3 runs 17 residues. The CDR3 protein is CASSQVGAGNPPNIQYF. In nucleotides, the CDR3 is TGTGCCAGCAGCCAAGTTGGGGCCGGGAACCCACCAAACATTCAGTACTTC.

The chain combines TRBV20-1 with TRBJ2-7, with 9 bases identical to TRBD1. From germline, CDR1 is DFQATT and CDR2 SNEGSKA (reference sequence). Trimming took 0 bases from V and 1 from J; bases not matched to a gene: 7. This CDR3 has 16 residues. The CDR3 DNA reads as TGCAGTGCTAGAGACCCCGGGACAGGGTTTTCCTACGAGCAGTACTTC. Protein sequence: CSARDPGTGFSYEQYF.

The table lists this clonotype with many counts. The chain is built from TRBV29-1 and TRBJ2-1; 13 bases are a match to TRBD2. The CDR3 sequence is 18 residues long. The germline gives CDR1 SQVTM, CDR2 ANQGSEA. Unmatched junction bases numbered 10, after V lost 5 bases and J lost 0 bases. The CDR3 DNA follows: TGCAGCGTTAAAGGACTAGCGGGAGCCTTAAGCTCCTACAATGAGCAGTTCTTC. It codes for CSVKGLAGALSSYNEQFF.

CDR3 amino acids: CASSLLGGDSSYGYTF. The DNA for the CDR3 is TGTGCCAGCAGCCTATTGGGGGGGGACAGCTCCTATGGCTACACCTTC. The V and J genes are TRBV3-1 and TRBJ1-2; 7 bases align to TRBD1. V lost 4 bases and J lost 4; bases outside the gene matches: 12. The CDR3 length is 16 residues. In germline, CDR1 is LGHDT, CDR2 YNNKEL (reference sequence).

This clonotype came up a few times. The rearrangement uses TRBV20-1 and TRBJ2-7; 15 bases are shared with TRBD2. The CDR3 is 17 residues long. With 4 bases clipped from V and 6 bases from J, the junction kept 13 bases outside the gene matches. CDR1 DFQATT and CDR2 SNEGSKA come from the germline V gene (reference sequence). The CDR3 reads CSATRTSGRAYSVEQYF. CDR3 sequence (DNA): TGCAGTGCTACCAGGACTAGCGGGAGGGCCTATAGCGTCGAGCAGTACTTC.

The genes are TRBV4-1 and TRBJ1-1; a possible D gene is TRBD1 (5 bases). The CDR3 sequence is 16 residues long. V was pared by 0 bases and J by 5 bases, with 16 bases between. Per the germline V gene, CDR1 is MGHRA and CDR2 is YSYEKL. CDR3 sequence: CASSQDRRGGKTEAFF. The CDR3 nucleotides read TGCGCCAGCAGCCAAGATCGGCGGGGGGGTAAGACTGAAGCTTTCTTT.

This clonotype was seen repeatedly, ten times or more. The chain recombines TRBV20-1 with TRBJ2-1; 10 bases fit TRBD2. Germline V gives CDR1 DFQATT, CDR2 SNEGSKA (reference sequence). CDR3 length: 14 residues. The V and J ends lost 6 bases and 0 bases, in that order; junction bases with no gene match: 2. CDR3 DNA: TGCAGTGCCAGGACTAGCGGCTCCTACAATGAGCAGTTCTTC. This encodes CSARTSGSYNEQFF.

This clonotype occurred many times. This chain connects TRBV20-1 to TRBJ2-1; D ambiguous. The CDR3 loop spans 11 amino acids. V was shortened by 6 bases and J by 6 bases, with 9 bases between the two germline ends. CDR1 is DFQATT, CDR2 SNEGSKA, per germline (reference sequence). CDR3 loop: CSALHGNEQFF. The CDR3 nucleotides are TGCAGTGCACTCCACGGCAATGAGCAGTTCTTC.

This clonotype was detected ten times or more. CDR3 residues: CSAHPLGAERHRETQYF. The CDR3 coding sequence is TGCAGTGCTCATCCTCTGGGGGCGGAACGTCACAGGGAGACCCAGTACTTC. The rearrangement uses TRBV20-1 and TRBJ2-5; a weak D match, TRBD1 (6 bases). Germline lookup yields CDR1 DFQATT and CDR2 SNEGSKA (reference sequence). V lost 5 bases and J 5 bases, leaving 27 bases between the germline ends. There are 17 residues in the CDR3.

As regards this clonotype: Just one base apart from a much larger clone, this may be a read error. The J gene is TRBJ2-7, the V gene TRBV3-1; perhaps TRBD1 as D (6 bases). The CDR3 is 13 residues long. In germline, CDR1 is LGHDT, CDR2 YNNKEL (reference sequence). The V end lost 5 bases, the J end lost 2 bases, and 10 bases lay between the germline ends. The CDR3 nucleotides read TGTGCCAGCAGCATGGACAGAGCCTACGAGCAGTACTTC. This translates into CASSMDRAYEQYF.

This clonotype was counted ten times or more. The chain carries TRBV29-1 and TRBJ2-1; weak D call: TRBD1 (5 bases). CDR3 length: 10 residues. Per germline, CDR1 SQVTM and CDR2 ANQGSEA. The CDR3 sequence is CGAGHNEQFF. CDR3 bases: TGCGGTGCAGGGCACAATGAGCAGTTCTTC.

This clonotype was counted ten times or more. The chain links TRBV12-3 or TRBV12-4 to TRBJ1-4, with TRBD1 as a possible D gene (5 bases). The CDR3 is 14 amino acids. V was shortened by 3 bases and J by 8 bases, with 13 bases between the two germline ends. Here the CDR3 DNA reads TGTGCCAGCAGTTTCCGCGGGGACGGAGAAAAACTGTTTTTT. Translation gives CASSFRGDGEKLFF.

The chain combines TRBV12-3 or TRBV12-4 with TRBJ1-1; no reliable D call. The CDR3 covers 15 residues. The V end lost 0 bases, the J end lost 14 bases, and 22 bases lay between the germline ends. In DNA, the CDR3 is TGTGCCAGCAGTTTAGCTCCCGGACCGTACACTGGAGCCTTCTTT. Translating gives CASSLAPGPYTGAFF.

Ten or more counts support this clonotype. The chain is built from TRBV7-9 and TRBJ2-1; tentative D call: TRBD2 (6 bases). V was trimmed by 4 bases and J by 6 bases, leaving 13 bases between them. Germline lookup yields CDR1 SEHNR and CDR2 FQNEAQ (reference sequence). This CDR3 is 14 amino acids long. Written as DNA, the CDR3 is TGTGCCAGCAGCTCTTCTGGGAGGCTCAATGAGCAGTTCTTC. Amino acids: CASSSSGRLNEQFF.

The table lists this clonotype with many counts. V gene TRBV29-1 combines with J gene TRBJ2-1; TRBD2 matches at 7 bases. V lost 3 bases, J lost 5 bases, and 7 bases stayed unmatched. The CDR3 has 14 residues. Germline V gene data show CDR1 as SQVTM and CDR2 as ANQGSEA. CDR3 loop: CSVEREYRDNEQFF. The CDR3 DNA reads as TGCAGCGTTGAGCGGGAGTATCGGGACAATGAGCAGTTCTTC.

This clonotype has a count of ten or more. This chain joins TRBV7-9 and TRBJ2-3; 13 bases align to TRBD2. CDR3 size: 15 residues. V trimming: 5 bases; J trimming: 4 bases; junction bases outside the gene matches: 3. From germline, CDR1 is SEHNR and CDR2 FQNEAQ (reference sequence). The CDR3 protein is CASSPGTSGADTQYF. In nucleotides, the CDR3 is TGTGCCAGCAGCCCGGGGACTAGCGGGGCAGATACGCAGTATTTT.

This clonotype was found many times. The gene calls are TRBV9 and TRBJ2-7; TRBD2 matches 13 bases. The CDR3 is 15 residues long. Germline V gene sequence: CDR1 SGDLS, CDR2 YYNGEE. V lost 3 bases and J lost 4; bases outside the gene matches: 4. This chain's CDR3 is CASSALAGGPYEQYF. CDR3 bases: TGTGCCAGCAGCGCACTAGCGGGAGGGCCTTACGAGCAGTACTTC.

In its sample, this clonotype was seen many times. The V gene is TRBV2, the J gene TRBJ2-2, with D perhaps being TRBD1 or TRBD2 (7 bases each). The CDR3 is 14 amino acids. Germline V CDR1 and CDR2: SNHLY, FYNNEI. Trimming pared 7 bases from V and 5 bases from J, leaving 14 bases between. DNA of the CDR3: TGTGCCAGCATAAGAGCGGGACAGACCGGGGAGCTGTTTTTT. This sequence encodes CASIRAGQTGELFF.

This clonotype appeared many times. The chain combines TRBV29-1 with TRBJ2-5, with 9 bases aligning to TRBD1. After removal of 3 bases from V and 5 bases from J, the junction contained 7 bases not matched to a gene. This CDR3 spans 14 amino acids. Germline values: CDR1 SQVTM, CDR2 ANQGSEA. The chain's CDR3 is CSVDGTGSEETQYF. The CDR3 coding sequence is TGCAGCGTTGACGGGACAGGGTCGGAGGAGACCCAGTACTTC.

Only a few counts were recorded for this clonotype. The chain couples TRBV29-1 to TRBJ2-3, with 8 bases identical to TRBD1. After removal of 4 bases from V and 1 base from J, the junction contained 7 bases not matched to a gene. Per the germline V gene, CDR1 is SQVTM and CDR2 is ANQGSEA. The CDR3 consists of 15 residues. CDR3 residues: CSVVQGAPGTDTQYF. For the CDR3, the DNA is TGCAGCGTTGTGCAGGGGGCGCCTGGCACAGATACGCAGTATTTT.

This clonotype was observed a handful of times. The chain joins TRBV19 to TRBJ2-1; D is perhaps TRBD1 or TRBD2 (5 bases each). V was shortened by 10 bases and J by 0 bases, with 13 bases between the two germline ends. Germline V CDR1 and CDR2: LNHDA, SQIVND (reference sequence). This CDR3 is 14 amino acids long. For the CDR3, the DNA is TGTGCCACCTCGAGGGGTGGCTCCTACAATGAGCAGTTCTTC. Translation gives CATSRGGSYNEQFF.